The entry below describes one T cell receptor beta chain. Its matching antigen is unknown. Over chemoradiotherapy, repertoires were sampled more than once. TCRdb's copy holds only in-frame clones and misses some; the assay was immunoSEQ multiplex PCR. The sample has about 68,000 clones, around nine tenths seen once. This sample was taken from a study of chemoradiotherapy in HPV16-positive cancers. Broader study findings: Better recurrence-free survival went with HPV-responsive T-cell expansion in HPV16-positive patients. Candidate HPV-specific clones and E7-related TCR motifs grew in tumor during treatment.

The CDR3 is 12 amino acids. Trimming removed 10 bases at V and 4 bases at J, with 12 bases between. Germline V gene lookup returns CDR1 MNHEY and CDR2 SVGAGI. The TCR sequence derives from a human donor with HPV-associated anogenital cancer. Sample: blood, taken from a patient who underwent chemoradiotherapy. J is TRBJ2-3 and V is TRBV6-5, with D perhaps assigned TRBD1 or TRBD2 (7 bases each). This CDR3 is CATQGRADTQYF. The DNA of the CDR3 is TGTGCCACACAGGGGAGGGCAGATACGCAGTATTTT.